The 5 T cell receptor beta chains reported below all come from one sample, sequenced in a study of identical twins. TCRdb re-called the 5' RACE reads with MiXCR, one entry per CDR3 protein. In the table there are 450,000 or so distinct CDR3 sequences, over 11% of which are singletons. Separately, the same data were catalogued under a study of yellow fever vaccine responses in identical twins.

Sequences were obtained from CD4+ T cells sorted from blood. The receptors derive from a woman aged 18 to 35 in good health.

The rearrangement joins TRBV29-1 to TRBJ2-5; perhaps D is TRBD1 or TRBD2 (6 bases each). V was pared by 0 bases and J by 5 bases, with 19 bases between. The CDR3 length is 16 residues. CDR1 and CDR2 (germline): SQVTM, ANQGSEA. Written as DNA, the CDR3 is TGCAGCGTTGAAGATCTTCAAGGGGGGCGGCCGGAGACCCAGTACTTC. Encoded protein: CSVEDLQGGRPETQYF.

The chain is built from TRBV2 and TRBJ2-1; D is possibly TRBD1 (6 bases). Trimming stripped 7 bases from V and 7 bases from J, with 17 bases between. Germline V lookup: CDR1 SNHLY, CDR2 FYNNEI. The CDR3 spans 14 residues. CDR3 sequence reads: CASMWIGQGNEQFF. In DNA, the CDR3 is TGTGCCAGCATGTGGATAGGCCAGGGGAATGAGCAGTTCTTC.

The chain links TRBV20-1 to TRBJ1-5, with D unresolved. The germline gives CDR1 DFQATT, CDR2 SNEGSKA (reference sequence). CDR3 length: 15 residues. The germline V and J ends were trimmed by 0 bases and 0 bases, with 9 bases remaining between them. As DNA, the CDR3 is TGCAGTGCTAGAGACAACTTGGGTAGCAATCAGCCCCAGCATTTT. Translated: CSARDNLGSNQPQHF.

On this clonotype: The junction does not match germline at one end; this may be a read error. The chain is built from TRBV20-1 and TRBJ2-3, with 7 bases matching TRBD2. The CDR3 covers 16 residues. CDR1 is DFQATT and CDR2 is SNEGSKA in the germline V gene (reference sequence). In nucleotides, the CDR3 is TGCTGTGCTAGAATTTCTAGCGGATACAGCACAGATACGCAGTATTTT. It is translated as CCARISSGYSTDTQYF.

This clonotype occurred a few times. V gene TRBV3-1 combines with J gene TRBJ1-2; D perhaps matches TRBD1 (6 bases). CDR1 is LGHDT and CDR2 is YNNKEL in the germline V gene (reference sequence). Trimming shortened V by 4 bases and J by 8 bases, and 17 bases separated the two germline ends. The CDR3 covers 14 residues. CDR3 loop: CASSRRDTGNGYTF. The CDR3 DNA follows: TGTGCCAGCAGCCGACGGGACACGGGAAACGGCTACACCTTC. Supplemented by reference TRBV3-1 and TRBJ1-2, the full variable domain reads DTAVSQTPKYLVTQMGNDKSIKCEQNLGHDTMYWYKQDSKKFLKIMFSYNNKELIINETVPNRFSPKSPDKAHLNLHINSLELGDSAVYFCASSRRDTGNGYTFGSGTRLTVV.